This T cell receptor beta chain was identified during a study of OX40 agonist ivuxolimab in advanced cancers. Study in general: The drug used for patients, ivuxolimab, was an agonistic anti-OX40 (CD134) antibody.

Data came from immunoSEQ multiplex PCR; TCRdb stores just in-frame clones and leaves some out. The table lists tens of thousands of clones, just over 85% of them singletons. Trimming stripped 0 bases from V and 4 bases from J, with 9 bases between. The CDR3 spans 15 residues. Looked up from germline, CDR1 is SGHNT and CDR2 is YENEEA. The TCR was taken from an adult with an advanced solid tumor such as melanoma, head and neck, liver or kidney cancer. This sample comprised CD4+ or CD8+ T cells sorted from blood, obtained in a trial of the OX40 agonist ivuxolimab. This rearrangement joins TRBV11-3 to TRBJ2-2; the D is unclear. For the CDR3, the DNA is TGTGCCAGCAGCTTAGAGGGCAGTTCCACCGGGGAGCTGTTTTTT. It translates to CASSLEGSSTGELFF.